One and the same sample provided the 31 T cell receptor beta chains below, sequenced in a study of PD-1 blockade in classical Hodgkin lymphoma. The method was immunoSEQ multiplex PCR; TCRdb's version includes in-frame clones alone and lacks a portion of them. The table includes roughly 12,000 clones, around 85% detected once. Following autologous stem cell transplantation, relapse occurred in every patient, and exposure to brentuximab vedotin varied. Through magnetic negative selection, CD8+ T cells were separated from PBMCs that had been thawed. Here the sequenced sample was CD8+ T cells from blood, taken at baseline. The receptors shown here come from a human donor with classical Hodgkin lymphoma.

The rearrangement joins TRBV28 to TRBJ1-2; perhaps TRBD1 as D (5 bases). V was shortened by 3 bases and J by 4 bases, with 12 bases between the two germline ends. In germline, CDR1 is MDHEN, CDR2 SYDVKM. There are 14 residues in the CDR3. CDR3 nucleotides: TGTGCCAGCAGTTTGGCTGGGGACGGCTATGGCTACACCTTC. It specifies CASSLAGDGYGYTF.

CDR3 protein: CASSDKGGAYNEQFF. The CDR3 region has the DNA TGTGCCAGCAGTGACAAGGGGGGGGCTTACAATGAGCAGTTCTTC. This chain connects TRBV6-4 to TRBJ2-1; tentatively, D is TRBD2 (7 bases). Germline assignment: CDR1 MRHNA and CDR2 SNTAGT. The CDR3 length is 15 residues. The ends were cut back, 2 bases at V and 4 bases at J, with 12 bases in the middle.

The V gene is TRBV5-1, the J gene TRBJ1-2; 9 positions agree with TRBD1. This CDR3 contains 16 residues. The V segment lost 5 bases and the J segment 3 bases; nucleotides outside the gene matches: 11. Germline loops: CDR1 SGHRS, CDR2 YFSETQ. In DNA, the CDR3 is TGCGCCAGCAGTACCACCGGGACAGGGCCTGACTATGGCTACACCTTC. Protein: CASSTTGTGPDYGYTF.

In this sample, this clone turned up once. The chain joins TRBV27 to TRBJ2-3; possibly TRBD1 for D (5 bases). This CDR3 has 14 residues. CDR1 and CDR2 from the germline V gene are MNHEY and SMNVEV (reference sequence). Trimming stripped 3 bases from V and 6 bases from J, with 13 bases between. CDR3 amino acids: CASSLGQGRDTQYF. The CDR3 nucleotides are TGTGCCAGCAGTTTGGGGCAGGGCCGGGATACGCAGTATTTT.

Only a few counts were recorded for this clone. The chain has TRBV30 and TRBJ2-1, with TRBD2 matching over 10 bases. The J segment lost 3 bases and the V segment lost 5 bases, leaving 7 bases of the junction unmatched. Per germline, CDR1 GTSNPN and CDR2 SVGIG (reference sequence). This CDR3 has 15 residues. In nucleotides, the CDR3 is TGTGCCTGGGGCATAGCGGGGGGTTACTACAATGAGCAGTTCTTC. Amino acids: CAWGIAGGYYNEQFF.

Only a few counts were recorded for this clone. This chain joins TRBV2 and TRBJ2-7; no clear D gene. Germline CDR1 and CDR2: SNHLY and FYNNEI. CDR3 length equals 11 residues. V was clipped by 5 bases and J by 2 bases, with 4 bases between them. The CDR3 DNA sequence: TGTGCCAGCAGTCACCCCTACGAGCAGTACTTC. Its protein is CASSHPYEQYF.

The chain is built from TRBV6-5 and TRBJ1-1; no firm D call. This CDR3 region has 13 residues. Trimming removed 5 bases from V and 3 bases from J, with 10 bases in between. Germline CDR1 MNHEY, CDR2 SVGAGI. The CDR3 reads CASSPNAHTEAFF. CDR3 sequence (DNA): TGTGCCAGCAGTCCCAACGCCCACACTGAAGCTTTCTTT.

This clone was seen a single time. The V gene is TRBV27, the J gene TRBJ2-2, with D perhaps matching TRBD1 or TRBD2 (5 bases each). The germline V and J ends were trimmed by 7 bases and 6 bases, with 15 bases remaining between them. Germline-derived CDR1 and CDR2 are MNHEY and SMNVEV (reference sequence). The CDR3 is 14 residues long. CDR3 protein: CASTGTYVAGELFF. The CDR3 DNA reads TGTGCCAGCACAGGGACCTATGTAGCCGGGGAGCTGTTTTTT.

The genes are TRBV4-1 and TRBJ2-1; possibly TRBD2 for D (5 bases). The CDR3 contains 16 residues. Germline V lookup: CDR1 MGHRA, CDR2 YSYEKL. Trimming left V 1 base short and J 0 bases short, with 10 bases between. CDR3 amino acids: CASSQGLATSYNEQFF. In DNA form, the CDR3 reads TGCGCCAGCAGCCAAGGCCTAGCTACCTCCTACAATGAGCAGTTCTTC.

The rearrangement uses TRBV15 and TRBJ2-5; D is perhaps TRBD1 (6 bases). Germline-derived CDR1 and CDR2 are LNHNV and YYDKDF (reference sequence). Trimming took off 3 bases at V and 0 bases at J, with 17 bases between the two ends. This CDR3 region has 17 residues. In DNA, the CDR3 is TGTGCCACCAGCAGCCCCCAAAGGACAGTCTACCAAGAGACCCAGTACTTC. It encodes CATSSPQRTVYQETQYF.

The gene calls are TRBV7-9 and TRBJ2-2; a weak D match, TRBD1 (6 bases). Per the germline V gene, CDR1 is SEHNR and CDR2 is FQNEAQ (reference sequence). The germline V and J ends were trimmed by 6 bases and 6 bases, with 26 bases remaining between them. CDR3 size: 18 residues. DNA for the CDR3: TGTGCCAGCAGAACCAACCCAGGGGCGACGGTATTACCCGGGGAGCTGTTTTTT. It encodes CASRTNPGATVLPGELFF. Drawing the rest from reference TRBV7-9 and TRBJ2-2, the complete variable domain is DTGVSQNPRHKITKRGQNVTFRCDPISEHNRLYWYRQTLGQGPEFLTYFQNEAQLEKSRLLSDRFSAERPKGSFSTLEIQRTEQGDSAMYLCASRTNPGATVLPGELFFGEGSRLTVL.

V gene TRBV15 combines with J gene TRBJ1-1; D is ambiguous. The CDR3 spans 13 residues. V was clipped by 8 bases and J by 0 bases, with 10 bases between them. Germline CDR1 LNHNV, CDR2 YYDKDF (reference sequence). CDR3 DNA: TGTGCCACCGAAAGAGGGATGAACACTGAAGCTTTCTTT. This codes for CATERGMNTEAFF.

The V call is TRBV4-3, the J call TRBJ2-1; D not certain. This CDR3 region has 15 residues. V was cut by 1 base and J by 7 bases, with 14 bases left in between. Germline V gene sequence: CDR1 LGHNA, CDR2 YSLEER. CDR3 DNA: TGCGCCAGCAGCCAAGGTGGCGGACCCGGGAATGAGCAGTTCTTC. Amino acid sequence: CASSQGGGPGNEQFF.

V gene TRBV29-1 combines with J gene TRBJ2-7; 7 bases map to TRBD2. This CDR3 is built from 14 residues. V was pared by 4 bases and J by 0 bases, with 6 bases of the junction left unmatched. Germline CDR1 is SQVTM and CDR2 is ANQGSEA. The CDR3 DNA reads TGCAGCGTTGGGGGGGGGTTGAGCTCCTACGAGCAGTACTTC. Translated: CSVGGGLSSYEQYF.

V and J are TRBV2 and TRBJ2-3, with 8 positions matching TRBD2. V lost 7 bases to trimming and J lost 4 bases; unmatched junction nucleotides: 7. The V gene's germline CDR1 is SNHLY and CDR2 FYNNEI. The CDR3 contains 14 residues. The chain's CDR3 is CASIGLAVADTQYF. CDR3 in DNA: TGTGCCAGCATCGGACTAGCTGTTGCAGATACGCAGTATTTT.

The chain combines TRBV5-6 with TRBJ1-2; possibly TRBD1 for D (5 bases). The CDR3 covers 15 residues. Trimming took 3 bases from V and 4 from J, leaving 16 bases between them. Germline V gene sequence: CDR1 SGHDT, CDR2 YYEEEE. CDR3 amino acids: CASSSQETPIYGYTF. The DNA for the CDR3 is TGTGCCAGCAGCTCACAGGAGACACCGATCTATGGCTACACCTTC.

Comment on this clone: Compared with germline, one end of the junction differs, possibly owing to a read error. J is TRBJ1-5 and V is TRBV28, with D maybe TRBD1 (5 bases). The germline V gene encodes CDR1 MDHEN and CDR2 SYDVKM. The CDR3 length is 16 residues. The CDR3 loop is CASSESPGNSNQPQHF. CDR3 coding DNA: TGCGCCAGCAGTGAGTCGCCAGGGAATAGCAATCAGCCCCAGCATTTT.

Regarding this clone: Its ends do not fully match the called genes, so a read error is possible. This chain links TRBV15 with TRBJ2-4, with D hard to call. Germline V gives CDR1 LNHNV, CDR2 YYDKDF (reference sequence). CDR3 size: 14 residues. The CDR3 loop reads CATSVAPHKDIQYF. For the CDR3, the DNA is TGTGCCACCTCAGTGGCCCCCCACAAAGACATTCAGTACTTC.

The rearrangement links TRBV19 to TRBJ1-1, with no clear D. The CDR3 sequence is 13 residues long. The ends were cut back, 2 bases at V and 1 base at J, with 5 bases in the middle. The germline gives CDR1 LNHDA, CDR2 SQIVND (reference sequence). Here the CDR3 reads CASSITRNTEAFF. CDR3 coding DNA: TGTGCCAGTAGTATAACTAGGAACACTGAAGCTTTCTTT.

The rearrangement links TRBV7-9 to TRBJ1-3, with unresolved D. This CDR3 has 17 residues. The V end was cut by 4 bases, the J end by 0 bases, with 16 bases between. Germline V CDR1 and CDR2: SEHNR, FQNEAQ (reference sequence). This CDR3 is CASSSTREARSGNTIYF. The CDR3 DNA sequence: TGTGCCAGCAGCTCGACGCGGGAGGCCCGCTCTGGAAACACCATATATTTT.

This clone was seen a handful of times. CDR3: CASSFDRGSYNEQFF. The CDR3 DNA reads as TGTGCCAGCAGCTTCGACAGGGGGTCCTACAATGAGCAGTTCTTC. This chain links TRBV7-2 with TRBJ2-1; TRBD1 aligns across 9 bases. Trimming at V came to 3 bases and at J to 1 base, leaving 1 base not matched to a gene. CDR1 is SGHTA, CDR2 FQGNSA, per germline. The CDR3 consists of 15 residues.

V and J are TRBV5-4 and TRBJ2-2; no reliable D call. V lost 1 base to trimming and J lost 5 bases, with 6 bases between them. Germline CDR1 is SGHNT and CDR2 is YYREEE (reference sequence). The CDR3 runs 13 residues. The CDR3 DNA is TGTGCCAGCAGCTTGCCCAGTACCGGGGAGCTGTTTTTT. Residues: CASSLPSTGELFF.

The V and J genes are TRBV5-4 and TRBJ1-1, with 10 bases matching TRBD1. Germline-derived CDR1 and CDR2 are SGHNT and YYREEE (reference sequence). The CDR3 has 15 amino acids. V lost 4 bases and J lost 4; bases outside the gene matches: 7. The CDR3, as DNA: TGTGCCAGCAGCCCGCCGAGGGACAGGGGCACTGAAGCTTTCTTT. Translated, it gives CASSPPRDRGTEAFF.

This sequence joins TRBV7-9 and TRBJ1-3, with D unclear. Germline V lookup: CDR1 SEHNR, CDR2 FQNEAQ (reference sequence). CDR3 length equals 12 residues. The CDR3 DNA follows: TGTGTTTTGGGGTCCTCTGGAAACACCATATATTTT. Its translation is CVLGSSGNTIYF.

The V and J genes are TRBV27 and TRBJ1-5, with no clear D. Germline CDR1 reads MNHEY; CDR2 reads SMNVEV (reference sequence). Trimming took 4 bases from V and 6 from J, leaving 10 bases between them. CDR3 size: 13 residues. CDR3 DNA sequence: TGTGCCAGCAGTTATATGGGAATTCAGCCCCAGCATTTT. Its protein is CASSYMGIQPQHF.

This clone was observed a single time. The J gene is TRBJ1-2, the V gene TRBV20-1; a weak D match, TRBD1 (5 bases). CDR1 and CDR2 (germline): DFQATT, SNEGSKA (reference sequence). This CDR3 comprises 11 residues. CDR3 sequence reads: CSQWDGDGYTF. The DNA of the CDR3 is TGCAGCCAGTGGGACGGCGATGGCTACACCTTC.

This clone showed up just a few times. V and J are TRBV30 and TRBJ1-1; D ambiguous. Per the germline V gene, CDR1 is GTSNPN and CDR2 is SVGIG (reference sequence). V was cut by 0 bases and J by 0 bases, with 5 bases left in between. This CDR3 is built from 13 residues. The CDR3 region is CAWSVTLNTEAFF. Written as DNA, the CDR3 is TGTGCCTGGAGTGTAACCTTGAACACTGAAGCTTTCTTT. The full variable domain, rest sourced from reference TRBV30 and TRBJ1-1, is SQTIHQWPATLVQPVGSPLSLECTVEGTSNPNLYWYRQAAGRGLQLLFYSVGIGQISSEVPQNLSASRPQDRQFILSSKKLLLSDSGFYLCAWSVTLNTEAFFGQGTRLTVV.

V usage is TRBV6-5 and J usage is TRBJ1-1; D may be TRBD1 (5 bases). CDR3 length equals 11 residues. V gave up 9 bases and J gave up 6 bases, with 11 bases separating them. The germline V gene has CDR1 MNHEY and CDR2 SVGAGI. The DNA of the CDR3 is TGTGCCAGTTTGGACATTGCTGAAGCTTTCTTT. It encodes CASLDIAEAFF.

This clone was picked up a small number of times. J is TRBJ2-3 and V is TRBV28; D remains ambiguous. V was pared by 3 bases and J by 4 bases, with 5 bases between. Germline-derived CDR1 and CDR2 are MDHEN and SYDVKM. CDR3 length equals 12 residues. The CDR3 region has the DNA TGTGCCAGCAGTTTCTACTCAGATACGCAGTATTTT. This codes for CASSFYSDTQYF.

The J gene is TRBJ2-3, the V gene TRBV9, with 8 nucleotides matching TRBD2. The germline CDR1 and CDR2 sequences are SGDLS and YYNGEE. The CDR3 totals 16 residues. Trimming at V came to 0 bases and at J to 6 bases, leaving 9 bases not matched to a gene. The DNA for the CDR3 is TGTGCCAGCAGCGTAGATGGTAGCGGGGTGGACGATACGCAGTATTTT. Protein product: CASSVDGSGVDDTQYF.

This sequence joins TRBV7-9 and TRBJ2-3; D remains ambiguous. CDR3 length: 13 amino acids. V dropped 7 bases and J dropped 2 bases, with 10 bases sitting between them. Germline CDR1 and CDR2: SEHNR and FQNEAQ (reference sequence). DNA of the CDR3: TGTGCCAGCACCGTCTACCTCACAGATACGCAGTATTTT. This translates into CASTVYLTDTQYF.